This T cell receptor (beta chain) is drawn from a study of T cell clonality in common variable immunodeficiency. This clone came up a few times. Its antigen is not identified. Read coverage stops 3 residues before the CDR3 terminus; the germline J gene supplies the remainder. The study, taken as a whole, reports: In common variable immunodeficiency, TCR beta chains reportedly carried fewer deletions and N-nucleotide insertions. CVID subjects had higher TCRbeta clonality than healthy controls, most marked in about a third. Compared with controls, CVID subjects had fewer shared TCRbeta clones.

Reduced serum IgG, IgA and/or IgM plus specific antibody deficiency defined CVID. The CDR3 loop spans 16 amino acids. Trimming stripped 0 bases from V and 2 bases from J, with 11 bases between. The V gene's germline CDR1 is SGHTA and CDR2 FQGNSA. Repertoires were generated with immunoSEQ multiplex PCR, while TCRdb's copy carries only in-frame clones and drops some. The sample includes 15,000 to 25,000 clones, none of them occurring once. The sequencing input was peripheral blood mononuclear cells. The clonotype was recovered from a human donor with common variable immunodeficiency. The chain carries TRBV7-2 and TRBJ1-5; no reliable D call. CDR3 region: CASSLAGRGGNQPQHF. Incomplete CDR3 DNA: TGTGCCAGCAGCTTAGCGGGCCGGGGTGGCAATCAGCCC. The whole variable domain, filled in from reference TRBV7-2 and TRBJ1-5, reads GAGVSQSPSNKVTEKGKDVELRCDPISGHTALYWYRQSLGQGLEFLIYFQGNSAPDKSGLPSDRFSAERTGGSVSTLTIQRTQQEDSAVYLCASSLAGRGGNQPQHFGDGTRLSIL.